The entry below gives a single T cell receptor (beta chain) sequence along with its context. Its antigen is unidentified. Tregs were sorted as CD4+CD25+CD127-/low cells. Study-wide results and limits: Tumor Tregs overlapped most with tumor, then blood, naive CD4+ cells. In terms of TCR gene usage, tumor memory CD4+ T cells clustered together with blood and lymph node memory CD4+ cells, as well as with lymph node naive CD4+ cells. The larger cohort examined one V-J beta rearrangement, not whole repertoires.

Semi-nested PCR with Nested Universal Primer A followed constant-region reverse priming of full-length variable regions. TCRdb used MiXCR to reprocess the 5' RACE reads, holding one entry per CDR3 protein. The sample includes more than 7,500 distinct CDR3 sequences, less than 40% of them seen just once. The clonotype comes from a female donor with breast cancer. The sample taken for sequencing was Tregs sorted from blood.

CDR3 coding DNA: TGTGCCAGCAGCCAACCCGTCGACACGGGTGAGCAGTTCTTC. Its protein is CASSQPVDTGEQFF. The V and J genes are TRBV4-2 and TRBJ2-1; D not certain. The CDR3 covers 14 residues. Per germline, CDR1 LGHNA and CDR2 YNFKEQ. Deletions cut 2 bases from V and 9 bases from J, with 14 bases between.